This TCR beta chain was sequenced for a study of T cell responses to AZD1222 COVID-19 vaccine. Turning to the study itself: Second doses were pooled across both intervals (about 4 or about 12 weeks). Broader study findings: Vaccine-associated CD4 TCRs ranged over spike, dominating at 160-218 and 743-854. Seropositive at baseline were only a handful of AZD1222 recipients. Spike-specific TCR breadth and depth rose after two AZD1222 doses.

The protocol was immunoSEQ multiplex PCR, while the TCRdb copy is restricted to in-frame clones and leaves out a portion. Of more than 100,000 clones listed, approximately 90% are singletons. As concerns this clone: Its antigen is unidentified.

The input for sequencing was peripheral blood, taken on day 0 of AZD1222 vaccination. This TCR was sampled from an adult in good health.

DNA of the CDR3: TGTGCCAGTAGTCCCCGACAGGGTATGAACACTGAAGCTTTCTTT. Residues: CASSPRQGMNTEAFF. The rearrangement uses TRBV19 and TRBJ1-1, with TRBD1 matching over 7 bases. V dropped 5 bases and J dropped 0; count of bases not matched to a gene: 6. CDR1 is LNHDA and CDR2 is SQIVND in the germline V gene (reference sequence). The CDR3 consists of 15 residues. Using reference TRBV19 and TRBJ1-1 for the parts outside the CDR3, the full variable domain is DGGITQSPKYLFRKEGQNVTLSCEQNLNHDAMYWYRQDPGQGLRLIYYSQIVNDFQKGDIAEGYSVSREKKESFPLTVTSAQKNPTAFYLCASSPRQGMNTEAFFGQGTRLTVV.